This is a list of T cell receptor beta chains from one sample in a study of T-cell memory formation after mild COVID-19. Via MiXCR, TCRdb re-called the 5' RACE reads, giving one row per CDR3 protein. The profile shows around 100,000 distinct CDR3 sequences, around 10% of them singletons. Sequencing was carried out using PBMCs or a T cell subset sorted from them (not recorded which). The receptors here all came from a man between 18 and 29 years old who had mild COVID-19 (a few samples of this study predate the infection). Cell type and time point are not known. Both conserved end residues are part of each CDR3. The order of the fields is clone size, D gene, J gene, V gene, CDR3 DNA, CDR3 protein. D genes are given only for firm matches. Size is omitted from some rows. Given values are once, few, many or a class for expanded clones.

abundance: few; d_gene: NA; j_gene: TRBJ1-2; v_gene: TRBV7-9; CDR3nt: TGTGCCAGCAGCTTAGAGAAAACAGCGGGCTACACCTTC; CDR3aa: CASSLEKTAGYTF
abundance: NA; d_gene: NA; j_gene: TRBJ2-3; v_gene: TRBV6-5; CDR3nt: TGTGCCAGCAGTTACGGTGCAGGCACAGATACGCAGTATTTT; CDR3aa: CASSYGAGTDTQYF
abundance: NA; d_gene: NA; j_gene: TRBJ1-1; v_gene: TRBV29-1; CDR3nt: TGCAGCGTTGTCAATAAGAACACTGAAGCTTTCTTT; CDR3aa: CSVVNKNTEAFF
abundance: few; d_gene: TRBD1; j_gene: TRBJ1-4; v_gene: TRBV4-1; CDR3nt: TGCGCCAGCAGCCAAGATCCTAGGACAGGGAACCCCGCAACTAATGAAAAACTGTTTTTT; CDR3aa: CASSQDPRTGNPATNEKLFF
abundance: many; d_gene: NA; j_gene: TRBJ1-2; v_gene: TRBV5-1; CDR3nt: TGCGCCAGCAGCAACCGGATCGAAGATGGCTACACCTTC; CDR3aa: CASSNRIEDGYTF
abundance: NA; d_gene: NA; j_gene: TRBJ1-2; v_gene: TRBV6-5; CDR3nt: TGTGCCAGCAGGGATCAGGGCTATGGCTACACCTTC; CDR3aa: CASRDQGYGYTF
abundance: few; d_gene: NA; j_gene: TRBJ2-1; v_gene: TRBV5-1; CDR3nt: TGCGCCAGCAGCGCTCACGGCAATGAGCAGTTCTTC; CDR3aa: CASSAHGNEQFF
abundance: few; d_gene: NA; j_gene: TRBJ2-1; v_gene: TRBV7-8; CDR3nt: TGTGCCAGCAGCTTTAGTAAGGCTATGTCGGGTAGTTGGGGCAGGCACGGGGAGCAGTTCTTC; CDR3aa: CASSFSKAMSGSWGRHGEQFF
abundance: few; d_gene: NA; j_gene: TRBJ2-1; v_gene: TRBV5-1; CDR3nt: TGCGCCAGCAGCCGCATTTGGGGCTTATACAATGAGCAGTTCTTC; CDR3aa: CASSRIWGLYNEQFF
abundance: NA; d_gene: NA; j_gene: TRBJ1-2; v_gene: TRBV7-9; CDR3nt: TGTGCCAGCAGCTTAAGCGGCAGAACAGATGGCTACACCTTC; CDR3aa: CASSLSGRTDGYTF
abundance: few; d_gene: NA; j_gene: TRBJ1-1; v_gene: TRBV7-3; CDR3nt: TGTGCCAGCAGCTTAAACCCCGAGGATACTGAAGCTTTCTTT; CDR3aa: CASSLNPEDTEAFF
abundance: NA; d_gene: NA; j_gene: TRBJ1-6; v_gene: TRBV11-2; CDR3nt: TGTGCCAGCAGCTCACCCTCCTCTTTCTCACCCCTCCACTTT; CDR3aa: CASSSPSSFSPLHF
abundance: NA; d_gene: NA; j_gene: TRBJ1-1; v_gene: TRBV20-1; CDR3nt: TGCAGTGCTAGAGCAGTGCGGCCGGGGAACACTGAAGCTTTCTTT; CDR3aa: CSARAVRPGNTEAFF
abundance: few; d_gene: NA; j_gene: TRBJ1-1; v_gene: TRBV29-1; CDR3nt: TGCAGCGTTGAGGGCAGGGACACTGAAGCTTTCTTT; CDR3aa: CSVEGRDTEAFF
abundance: few; d_gene: NA; j_gene: TRBJ1-1; v_gene: TRBV5-1; CDR3nt: TGCGCCAGCAGCCCAGGGGACGGGGCTTTCTTT; CDR3aa: CASSPGDGAFF
abundance: few; d_gene: NA; j_gene: TRBJ1-2; v_gene: TRBV27; CDR3nt: TGTGCCAGCCGACCCACAGCGATCTATGGCTACACCTTC; CDR3aa: CASRPTAIYGYTF
abundance: once; d_gene: NA; j_gene: TRBJ2-5; v_gene: TRBV20-1; CDR3nt: TGCAGTGCAATCTCCCGGGACCAAGAGACCCAGTACTTC; CDR3aa: CSAISRDQETQYF